This TCR beta chain was obtained from a study of blood T cell repertoires in COVID-19. Study summary: The United States, Italy and Spain supplied acute and convalescent COVID-19 samples. The cDNA or gDNA used as material had been derived from T cells, B-cell-depleted T cells, or PBMCs.

Original processing notes: Amplification of reference gene primers provided the estimated nucleated cell counts. This table comes from immunoSEQ multiplex PCR, and its TCRdb copy is limited to in-frame clones, with some not included. Clone size and the V and J calls come from that table; the DNA yielded D and trimming. This sample carries approximately 25,000 clones, around three quarters of them seen once, and the ten largest clones take approximately 45%. The trim removed 4 bases at V and 3 bases at J, leaving 4 bases unmatched. From germline, CDR1 is KGHSY and CDR2 FQNENV. CDR3 length: 15 amino acids.

Sequenced input: peripheral blood. This chain joins TRBV16 and TRBJ2-3; the match to TRBD2 covers 10 bases. This sequence originates from a woman of 80 years or more with acute or convalescent COVID-19. This CDR3 reads CASSLVSGRTDTQYF. In DNA, the CDR3 is TGTGCCAGCAGCCTCGTTAGCGGGAGGACAGATACGCAGTATTTT. The whole variable domain, remainder taken from reference TRBV16 and TRBJ2-3, is GEEVAQTPKHLVRGEGQKAKLYCAPIKGHSYVFWYQQVLKNEFKFLISFQNENVFDETGMPKERFSAKCLPNSPCSLEIQATKLEDSAVYFCASSLVSGRTDTQYFGPGTRLTVL.